This TCR beta chain emerged from a study of siplizumab effects on memory and regulatory T cells. Per sample, around 91,000 TCR templates were assayed. The table came from immunoSEQ multiplex PCR; TCRdb's copy has only in-frame clones and leaves some out. The table shows over 100,000 clones, with around nine tenths occurring only once. Findings and caveats of the study: Suppressive function of proliferating Tregs from siplizumab cultures was not confirmed. Alloreactive sequences traceable to unstimulated CD4+ memory cells declined significantly under siplizumab. Mappable CD4+ clones that were alloreactive averaged about 63% Treg-derived with siplizumab versus around 30% in controls.

The CDR3 has 16 amino acids. Germline V gene lookup returns CDR1 MNHEY and CDR2 SVGAGI. V lost 2 bases to trimming and J lost 2 bases; unmatched junction nucleotides: 5. A note on this clone: Its antigen remains unidentified.

The sequenced sample was CD4+ T cells sorted from blood. The chain links TRBV6-5 to TRBJ2-2, with TRBD2 matching over 7 bases. This clonotype originated in a human donor in good health. The CDR3 loop reads CASSYGGSDNTGELFF. The CDR3, as DNA: TGTGCCAGCAGTTACGGCGGGAGCGATAACACCGGGGAGCTGTTTTTT.